The clone carrying this TCR beta chain was observed a handful of times. Its antigen is as yet unknown. This may come from a read error, since a much larger clone is one base off. It was with a sample-barcoded 5' primer and a J-beta primer mix that a second PCR of about 6 to 11 cycles was run. TCRdb processed the 5' RACE reads anew with MiXCR; each CDR3 protein has one entry. This sample carries about 650,000 distinct CDR3 sequences, about 50% of them seen once, and the ten largest clones take approximately 13%. Individuals who donated were healthy Caucasians from Russia aged roughly 6 to 90. Samples had at least 6.5 million PBMCs isolated from them. The entry originates in a study of blood T cells in healthy people across ages. Study-level findings and limits: With naive T cell percentage, TCR beta diversity showed a strong correlation.

The CDR3 has 14 residues. The V and J genes are TRBV12-3 or TRBV12-4 and TRBJ1-6; D is ambiguous. The receptor was isolated from a woman at least 80 years old in good health. The sequencing input was blood. The CDR3 loop reads CASSSLGLDSPPHF. CDR3 in DNA: TGTGCCAGCAGTTCACTGGGGTTGGATTCACCCCCCCACTTT.